A single sample gave rise to the 30 T cell receptor beta chains below, sequenced in a study of vaccination effects on CD4 cells after COVID-19. The protocol was immunoSEQ multiplex PCR, while the TCRdb copy is restricted to in-frame clones and leaves out a portion. The sample consists of some 50,000 clones, approximately 74% of them appearing once. Around day 10 of culture, CD4+ T cells were separated out. For these TCRs, the target antigens are not known. The material was CD4+ T cells from PBMCs cultured without peptide, obtained before COVID-19 vaccination. All receptors derive from a human donor who had a prior SARS-CoV-2 infection.

The chain recombines TRBV27 with TRBJ2-7; TRBD1 might be the D (5 bases). Germline V gene lookup returns CDR1 MNHEY and CDR2 SMNVEV (reference sequence). The V gene lost 10 bases and the J gene lost 0 bases, with 16 bases spanning the gap. The CDR3 extends over 14 amino acids. The CDR3 coding sequence is TGTGCCACCAAAAGACAGCCAATCTCCTACGAGCAGTACTTC. This translates into CATKRQPISYEQYF.

J is TRBJ2-7 and V is TRBV3-1 (or the pseudogene TRBV3-2); no clear D. Germline loops: CDR1 LGHDT, CDR2 YNNKEL (reference sequence). The CDR3 runs to 14 residues. Trimming took 0 bases from V and 9 from J, leaving 15 bases between them. CDR3 sequence: CASSQDQYGFRQYF. DNA of the CDR3: TGTGCCAGCAGCCAAGATCAGTATGGGTTTCGGCAGTACTTC.

The chain has TRBV15 and TRBJ1-5; D uncertain. Trimming removed 8 bases from V and 2 bases from J, with 7 bases in between. Germline values: CDR1 LNHNV, CDR2 YYDKDF (reference sequence). The CDR3 totals 12 residues. The CDR3 spells CATGRGNQPQHF. In DNA form, the CDR3 reads TGTGCCACCGGAAGGGGCAATCAGCCCCAGCATTTT.

The gene calls are TRBV5-1 and TRBJ2-3; D gene uncertain. Per germline, CDR1 SGHRS and CDR2 YFSETQ. The ends were cut back, 1 base at V and 1 base at J, with 10 bases in the middle. The CDR3 length is 15 residues. The CDR3 spells CASSLSEPRTDTQYF. Written as DNA, the CDR3 is TGCGCCAGCAGCTTGAGTGAACCACGCACAGATACGCAGTATTTT.

This chain links TRBV6-6 with TRBJ1-1, with D perhaps TRBD1 (6 bases). Germline V lookup: CDR1 MNHNY, CDR2 SVGAGI (reference sequence). V gave up 7 bases and J gave up 4 bases, with 10 bases separating them. This CDR3 is built from 12 residues. The CDR3 region has the DNA TGTGCCAGCACCCGGACAGCCACTGAAGCTTTCTTT. Translating gives CASTRTATEAFF.

The table lists this clone with a count of one. This chain links TRBV19 with TRBJ1-2; D remains ambiguous. Germline loops: CDR1 LNHDA, CDR2 SQIVND (reference sequence). This CDR3 contains 14 residues. Trimming left V 2 bases short and J 4 bases short, with 11 bases between. CDR3 sequence: CASSIWSGIYGYTF. The CDR3 DNA reads as TGTGCCAGTAGTATATGGTCGGGGATCTATGGCTACACCTTC. Full variable domain (outside the CDR3, taken from reference TRBV19 and TRBJ1-2): DGGITQSPKYLFRKEGQNVTLSCEQNLNHDAMYWYRQDPGQGLRLIYYSQIVNDFQKGDIAEGYSVSREKKESFPLTVTSAQKNPTAFYLCASSIWSGIYGYTFGSGTRLTVV.

In its sample, this clone was seen a few times. V usage is TRBV11-3 and J usage is TRBJ2-7; no clear D gene. This CDR3 is 15 amino acids long. Germline V lookup: CDR1 SGHNT, CDR2 YENEEA. The V gene lost 5 bases and the J gene lost 1 base, with 15 bases spanning the gap. The CDR3 sequence: CASSLFSYLSYEQYF. For the CDR3, the DNA is TGTGCCAGCAGCCTCTTCTCTTACCTTTCCTACGAGCAGTACTTC.

This chain uses TRBV7-8 with TRBJ2-7, with D unresolved. The CDR3 extends over 11 amino acids. Germline CDR1 and CDR2: SGHVS and FQNEAQ. Trimming removed 5 bases from V and 6 bases from J, with 8 bases in between. The CDR3, as DNA: TGTGCCAGCAGCGGTTATCTCGAGCAGTACTTC. It specifies CASSGYLEQYF.

The genes are TRBV4-2 and TRBJ1-2, with D perhaps matching TRBD1 (6 bases). The CDR3 contains 14 residues. V dropped 4 bases and J dropped 8 bases, with 17 bases sitting between them. CDR1 and CDR2 (germline): LGHNA, YNFKEQ. The CDR3 region has the DNA TGTGCCAGCAGCCTAAACCGGGCCCAGGGGGGCTACACCTTC. This codes for CASSLNRAQGGYTF.

This chain joins TRBV4-1 and TRBJ1-5; 8 nucleotides align to TRBD1. The CDR3 extends over 15 amino acids. The trim removed 3 bases at V and 7 bases at J, leaving 8 bases unmatched. Per the germline V gene, CDR1 is MGHRA and CDR2 is YSYEKL. CDR3 sequence reads: CASSHETGDGQPQHF. CDR3 nucleotide sequence: TGCGCCAGCAGCCATGAGACAGGGGATGGACAGCCCCAGCATTTT.

The chain recombines TRBV7-9 with TRBJ1-1, with TRBD1 as a possible D gene (5 bases). The germline CDR1 and CDR2 sequences are SEHNR and FQNEAQ (reference sequence). V was shortened by 8 bases and J by 7 bases, with 11 bases between the two germline ends. The CDR3 totals 11 residues. CDR3 protein: CASSGLIEAFF. DNA for the CDR3: TGTGCCAGCTCGGGGCTGATTGAAGCTTTCTTT.

The rearrangement joins TRBV5-1 to TRBJ2-7; 9 bases map to TRBD1. Germline CDR1 is SGHRS and CDR2 is YFSETQ. The CDR3 totals 13 residues. With V trimmed by 4 bases and J by 5 bases, 4 bases remained unmatched. The CDR3 protein is CASSIGTGNEQYF. CDR3 nucleotides: TGCGCCAGCAGCATAGGGACAGGGAACGAGCAGTACTTC.

This clone was counted between two and nine times. The chain employs TRBV19 and TRBJ1-6, with no clear D. Looked up from germline, CDR1 is LNHDA and CDR2 is SQIVND (reference sequence). The CDR3 spans 17 residues. Trimming cost V 3 bases and J 0 bases, with 12 bases left between them. This CDR3 reads CASSMGGASSYNSPLHF. DNA of the CDR3: TGTGCCAGTAGTATGGGTGGAGCTAGCTCCTATAATTCACCCCTCCACTTT.

This chain uses TRBV30 with TRBJ1-1, with unresolved D. Germline CDR1 and CDR2: GTSNPN and SVGIG (reference sequence). Deletions cut 0 bases from V and 1 base from J, with 9 bases between. This CDR3 region has 14 residues. CDR3 region: CAWSVTGGNTEAFF. Here the CDR3 DNA reads TGTGCCTGGAGTGTTACTGGCGGGAACACTGAAGCTTTCTTT.

The chain joins TRBV5-6 to TRBJ1-2; TRBD1 matches at 10 bases. Germline V gene data show CDR1 as SGHDT and CDR2 as YYEEEE. V was clipped by 2 bases and J by 7 bases; unmatched bases: 8. The CDR3 runs 15 residues. The CDR3 DNA reads as TGTGCCAGCAGCTTTGGGGACAGGGGAGAGGGTGGCTACACCTTC. Translating it yields CASSFGDRGEGGYTF.

The chain couples TRBV5-1 to TRBJ2-3, with TRBD1 identical over 7 bases. The CDR3 loop spans 14 amino acids. V gave up 4 bases and J gave up 3 bases; unmatched junction bases: 5. Looked up from germline, CDR1 is SGHRS and CDR2 is YFSETQ. The CDR3 sequence: CASSRDSATDTQYF. CDR3 sequence (DNA): TGCGCCAGCAGCCGGGACAGCGCAACAGATACGCAGTATTTT.

The chain uses TRBV5-5 and TRBJ2-2, with a weak D call TRBD1 (6 bases). CDR1 and CDR2 from the germline V gene are SGHKS and YYEKEE (reference sequence). The CDR3 runs to 16 residues. The germline V and J ends were trimmed by 4 bases and 0 bases, with 13 bases remaining between them. This chain's CDR3 is CASSVTGNPNTGELFF. CDR3 sequence (DNA): TGTGCCAGCAGCGTCACAGGGAATCCGAACACCGGGGAGCTGTTTTTT.

The sample holds a few counts of this clone. The V and J genes are TRBV5-1 and TRBJ2-6; D is uncertain. V gave up 4 bases and J gave up 0 bases, with 8 bases separating them. CDR1 is SGHRS, CDR2 YFSETQ, per germline. The CDR3 extends over 15 amino acids. The CDR3 DNA is TGCGCCAGCAGCGCCCATTTCTCTGGGGCCAACGTCCTGACTTTC. Its translation: CASSAHFSGANVLTF.

The chain joins TRBV5-1 to TRBJ2-5; D is unclear. The CDR3 is 14 residues long. From germline, CDR1 is SGHRS and CDR2 YFSETQ. Trimming stripped 4 bases from V and 5 bases from J, with 15 bases between. This chain's CDR3 is CASSPGLVIETQYF. DNA of the CDR3: TGCGCCAGCAGCCCCGGGTTGGTAATCGAGACCCAGTACTTC.

In its sample, this clone was seen a few times. The rearrangement links TRBV5-1 to TRBJ1-5, with 9 bases matching TRBD1. Germline values: CDR1 SGHRS, CDR2 YFSETQ. The CDR3 contains 16 residues. V dropped 0 bases and J dropped 5; count of bases not matched to a gene: 6. The CDR3 sequence is CASSLGTGENDQPQHF. CDR3 DNA sequence: TGCGCCAGCAGCTTGGGGACAGGGGAGAATGATCAGCCCCAGCATTTT.

This clone has a handful of counts. This chain connects TRBV10-3 to TRBJ1-5; D unresolved. The CDR3 is 12 residues long. In germline, CDR1 is ENHRY, CDR2 SYGVKD. V dropped 3 bases and J dropped 6 bases, with 6 bases sitting between them. This CDR3 is CAISDPSQPQHF. In DNA, the CDR3 is TGTGCCATCAGTGATCCTAGTCAGCCCCAGCATTTT.

This clone has more than one count but fewer than ten. This rearrangement joins TRBV6-5 to TRBJ1-1; D might be TRBD1 (6 bases). The CDR3 consists of 13 residues. The germline V gene encodes CDR1 MNHEY and CDR2 SVGAGI. Trimming stripped 5 bases from V and 4 bases from J, with 11 bases between. The CDR3, as DNA: TGTGCCAGCAGTACAGGGCCTGTCACTGAAGCTTTCTTT. Its translation: CASSTGPVTEAFF.

This sequence joins TRBV7-2 and TRBJ2-5; D is unresolved. This CDR3 has 13 amino acids. Trimming took 3 bases from V and 2 from J, leaving 7 bases between them. Looked up from germline, CDR1 is SGHTA and CDR2 is FQGNSA. In DNA form, the CDR3 reads TGTGCCAGCAGCTTCCAATTTCAAGAGACCCAGTACTTC. Amino acids: CASSFQFQETQYF. Variable domain in full (rest from reference TRBV7-2 and TRBJ2-5): GAGVSQSPSNKVTEKGKDVELRCDPISGHTALYWYRQSLGQGLEFLIYFQGNSAPDKSGLPSDRFSAERTGGSVSTLTIQRTQQEDSAVYLCASSFQFQETQYFGPGTRLLVL.

The chain joins TRBV2 to TRBJ1-6, with D tentatively TRBD1 (6 bases). Germline V gene lookup returns CDR1 SNHLY and CDR2 FYNNEI. V lost 1 base to trimming and J lost 6 bases, with 10 bases between them. The CDR3 has 15 residues. CDR3 residues: CASSEGGRGNSPLHF. CDR3 bases: TGTGCCAGCAGTGAAGGAGGCAGGGGTAATTCACCCCTCCACTTT.

The genes are TRBV25-1 and TRBJ1-1; unclear D gene. V dropped 6 bases and J dropped 0 bases, with 11 bases sitting between them. CDR3 length: 14 residues. The V gene's germline CDR1 is MGHDK and CDR2 SYGVNS. This CDR3 reads CASRRAGMNTEAFF. CDR3 sequence (DNA): TGTGCCAGCAGAAGGGCAGGCATGAACACTGAAGCTTTCTTT.

CDR3 DNA: TGCGCCAGCAGCTTGGTATGGGCGGGGAGTACGAACACTGAAGCTTTCTTT. Its translation: CASSLVWAGSTNTEAFF. The V call is TRBV5-1, the J call TRBJ1-1; D is ambiguous. The CDR3 loop spans 17 amino acids. CDR1 is SGHRS, CDR2 YFSETQ, per germline. V lost 0 bases and J lost 1, with 16 bases in between. Supplemented by reference TRBV5-1 and TRBJ1-1, the full variable domain reads KAGVTQTPRYLIKTRGQQVTLSCSPISGHRSVSWYQQTPGQGLQFLFEYFSETQRNKGNFPGRFSGRQFSNSRSEMNVSTLELGDSALYLCASSLVWAGSTNTEAFFGQGTRLTVV.

The chain links TRBV29-1 to TRBJ1-1; D uncertain. Germline V CDR1 and CDR2: SQVTM, ANQGSEA. The CDR3 has 17 residues. V lost 2 bases to trimming and J lost 0 bases, with 19 bases between them. As DNA, the CDR3 is TGCAGCGTTGAATGGTTTACGATTGGGTCCATGAACACTGAAGCTTTCTTT. Its translation: CSVEWFTIGSMNTEAFF. The full variable domain, its missing parts supplied by reference TRBV29-1 and TRBJ1-1, is SAVISQKPSRDICQRGTSLTIQCQVDSQVTMMFWYRQQPGQSLTLIATANQGSEATYESGFVIDKFPISRPNLTFSTLTVSNMSPEDSSIYLCSVEWFTIGSMNTEAFFGQGTRLTVV.

The V call is TRBV3-1 (or the pseudogene TRBV3-2), the J call TRBJ1-1; no clear D. The CDR3 has 14 amino acids. CDR1 is LGHDT, CDR2 YNNKEL, per germline (reference sequence). The V gene lost 2 bases and the J gene lost 5 bases, with 12 bases spanning the gap. In nucleotides, the CDR3 is TGTGCCAGCAGCCAACACGGGGTTAGGACTGAAGCTTTCTTT. Protein: CASSQHGVRTEAFF.

J is TRBJ2-7 and V is TRBV4-1, with unresolved D. V was shortened by 0 bases and J by 6 bases, with 9 bases between the two germline ends. CDR1 and CDR2 (germline): MGHRA, YSYEKL. CDR3 size: 13 residues. DNA for the CDR3: TGCGCCAGCAGCCAAGATGTTGGGATCGAGCAGTACTTC. This gives the protein CASSQDVGIEQYF.

The V gene is TRBV19, the J gene TRBJ2-7; TRBD1 might be the D (6 bases). V was cut by 5 bases and J by 2 bases, with 13 bases left in between. The CDR3 runs to 14 residues. In germline, CDR1 is LNHDA, CDR2 SQIVND (reference sequence). CDR3 bases: TGTGCCAGTAGTTCTAATCCAGGGGCCTACGAGCAGTACTTC. This codes for CASSSNPGAYEQYF.